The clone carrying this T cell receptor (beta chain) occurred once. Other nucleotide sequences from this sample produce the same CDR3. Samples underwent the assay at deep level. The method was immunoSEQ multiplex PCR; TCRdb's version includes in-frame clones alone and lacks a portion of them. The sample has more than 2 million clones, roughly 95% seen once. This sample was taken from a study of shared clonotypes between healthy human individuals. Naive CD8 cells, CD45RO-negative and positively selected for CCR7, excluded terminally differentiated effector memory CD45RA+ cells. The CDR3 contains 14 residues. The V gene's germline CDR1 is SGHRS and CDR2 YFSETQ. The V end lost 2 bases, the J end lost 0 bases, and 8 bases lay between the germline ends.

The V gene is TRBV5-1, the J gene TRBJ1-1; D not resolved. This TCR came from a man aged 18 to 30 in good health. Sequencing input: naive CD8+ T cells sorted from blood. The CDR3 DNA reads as TGCGCCAGCAGCTTCGAGGCGATGAACACTGAAGCTTTCTTT. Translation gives CASSFEAMNTEAFF.